A single sample gave rise to the 25 T cell receptor beta chains below, sequenced in a study of identical twins. TCRdb independently ran MiXCR on the 5' RACE reads; one entry per CDR3 protein. Altogether fewer than 350,000 distinct CDR3 sequences are present, about 8% being singletons, with the ten largest covering less than 2.5%. These same records also appear under a second study, on yellow fever vaccine responses in identical twins.

The sample consisted of memory (CD45RO+) T cells sorted from blood. The source is a woman younger than 30 in good health.

The sample holds a few counts of this clonotype. The V call is TRBV4-1, the J call TRBJ2-7; no reliable D call. This CDR3 is 11 amino acids long. Trimming removed 3 bases from V and 3 bases from J, with 3 bases in between. Germline V CDR1 and CDR2: MGHRA, YSYEKL. In DNA, the CDR3 is TGCGCCAGCAGCCATCACTACGAGCAGTACTTC. It yields the protein CASSHHYEQYF.

This clonotype occurred a few times. V and J are TRBV19 and TRBJ2-2; 11 bases line up with TRBD2. Germline trimming cut 3 bases from V and 4 bases from J; bases unmatched to any gene: 4. The CDR3 contains 16 residues. Looked up from germline, CDR1 is LNHDA and CDR2 is SQIVND (reference sequence). Here the CDR3 DNA reads TGTGCCAGTAGTATTAGCGGGAGGGCCAGCACCGGGGAGCTGTTTTTT. This encodes CASSISGRASTGELFF.

The V and J genes are TRBV7-9 and TRBJ2-4; tentative D call: TRBD2 (5 bases). Germline assignment: CDR1 SEHNR and CDR2 FQNEAQ (reference sequence). CDR3 length equals 13 residues. The germline V and J ends were trimmed by 5 bases and 0 bases, with 5 bases remaining between them. CDR3 region: CASSGRAKNIQYF. The CDR3 DNA reads as TGTGCCAGCAGCGGGAGAGCCAAAAACATTCAGTACTTC.

This clonotype has ten or more counts. The gene calls are TRBV7-9 and TRBJ1-3, with D uncertain. V lost 5 bases and J lost 0, with 11 bases in between. Germline CDR1 and CDR2: SEHNR and FQNEAQ (reference sequence). This CDR3 contains 15 residues. CDR3 in DNA: TGTGCCAGCAGCCTCGTTGCGTTCTCTGGAAACACCATATATTTT. Translated, it gives CASSLVAFSGNTIYF.

The rearrangement joins TRBV3-1 to TRBJ1-1, with 11 bases fitting TRBD1. The V gene's germline CDR1 is LGHDT and CDR2 YNNKEL (reference sequence). Trimming at V came to 8 bases and at J to 5 bases, leaving 10 bases not matched to a gene. The CDR3 consists of 15 residues. The CDR3 protein is CASARPGTGGTEAFF. Here the CDR3 DNA reads TGTGCCAGCGCTAGACCCGGGACAGGGGGAACTGAAGCTTTCTTT.

Many counts were recorded for this clonotype. The chain recombines TRBV28 with TRBJ1-4; no clear D. Trimming took 5 bases from V and 0 from J, leaving 10 bases between them. The CDR3 runs 15 residues. CDR1 MDHEN and CDR2 SYDVKM come from the germline V gene. The CDR3 is CASSPPGSTNEKLFF. The CDR3 DNA reads TGTGCCAGCAGTCCCCCGGGTTCAACTAATGAAAAACTGTTTTTT. Full variable domain (remainder filled in from reference TRBV28 and TRBJ1-4): DVKVTQSSRYLVKRTGEKVFLECVQDMDHENMFWYRQDPGLGLRLIYFSYDVKMKEKGDIPEGYSVSREKKERFSLILESASTNQTSMYLCASSPPGSTNEKLFFGSGTQLSVL.

The chain couples TRBV7-8 to TRBJ2-1; maybe TRBD2 (5 bases). CDR1 and CDR2 from the germline V gene are SGHVS and FQNEAQ. The CDR3 spans 16 residues. V was clipped by 1 base and J by 7 bases, with 17 bases between them. The CDR3 DNA sequence: TGTGCCAGCAGCTTAGGGCCAGCCGGGGTTATGAATGAGCAGTTCTTC. Translation: CASSLGPAGVMNEQFF. Full variable domain (missing parts from reference TRBV7-8 and TRBJ2-1): GAGVSQSPRYKVAKRGQDVALRCDPISGHVSLFWYQQALGQGPEFLTYFQNEAQLDKSGLPSDRFFAERPEGSVSTLKIQRTQQEDSAVYLCASSLGPAGVMNEQFFGPGTRLTVL.

The gene calls are TRBV3-1 and TRBJ2-7; perhaps TRBD1 as D (6 bases). Germline lookup yields CDR1 LGHDT and CDR2 YNNKEL (reference sequence). Between the trimmed V and J ends, which lost 1 base and 3 bases, there was a span of 10 bases. This CDR3 has 14 amino acids. DNA of the CDR3: TGTGCCAGCAGCCAAGGGGCACAGGGCTACGAGCAGTACGTC. It yields the protein CASSQGAQGYEQYV.

This clonotype showed up just a few times. The gene calls are TRBV20-1 and TRBJ1-2; D is possibly TRBD1 (6 bases). There are 16 residues in the CDR3. In germline, CDR1 is DFQATT, CDR2 SNEGSKA (reference sequence). V lost 2 bases, J lost 5 bases, and 21 bases lay in between. CDR3 protein: CSARQPLGASWYGYTF. CDR3 sequence (DNA): TGCAGTGCTAGACAGCCGTTGGGGGCGTCGTGGTATGGCTACACCTTC.

The gene calls are TRBV20-1 and TRBJ2-7; D is unclear. There are 14 residues in the CDR3. Trimming took 5 bases from V and 6 from J, leaving 20 bases between them. CDR1 and CDR2 from the germline V gene are DFQATT and SNEGSKA (reference sequence). CDR3 DNA sequence: TGCAGTGCTGGAAAGGACGGATCAGGCGGCGAGCAGTACTTC. Its translation is CSAGKDGSGGEQYF.

In nucleotides, the CDR3 is TGTGCCAGCAGCTTAGCCGGGACAGGGGCCTACAATGAGCAGTTCTTC. This codes for CASSLAGTGAYNEQFF. The V call is TRBV7-2, the J call TRBJ2-1; 10 bases agree with TRBD1. CDR3 length equals 16 residues. From germline, CDR1 is SGHTA and CDR2 FQGNSA. Trimming cost V 0 bases and J 2 bases; bases outside gene matches: 1.

This clonotype came up many times. The rearrangement links TRBV12-3 or TRBV12-4 to TRBJ2-1, with D maybe TRBD1 (6 bases). The CDR3 is 15 residues long. Trimming took 2 bases from V and 4 from J, leaving 12 bases between them. The CDR3 DNA reads TGTGCCAGCAGTTTAAGGGGGACGGTGTACAATGAGCAGTTCTTC. It encodes CASSLRGTVYNEQFF.

This clonotype was seen repeatedly, ten times or more. The J gene is TRBJ1-1, the V gene TRBV20-1; D is perhaps TRBD1 (6 bases). The germline V gene encodes CDR1 DFQATT and CDR2 SNEGSKA (reference sequence). Trimming stripped 2 bases from V and 1 base from J, with 11 bases between. This CDR3 is built from 14 residues. The CDR3 here is CSARSGTRNTEAFF. Here the CDR3 DNA reads TGCAGTGCTAGATCCGGGACACGGAACACTGAAGCTTTCTTT.

V usage is TRBV7-9 and J usage is TRBJ2-6; tentative D call: TRBD1 (6 bases). The length of the CDR3 is 15 residues. Germline CDR1 reads SEHNR; CDR2 reads FQNEAQ (reference sequence). V lost 6 bases, J lost 1 base, and 10 bases lay in between. CDR3 nucleotide sequence: TGTGCCAGCAGATTACAGGGTTCTGGGGCCAACGTCCTGACTTTC. As protein: CASRLQGSGANVLTF.

The chain employs TRBV20-1 and TRBJ2-1; unclear D gene. Looked up from germline, CDR1 is DFQATT and CDR2 is SNEGSKA (reference sequence). Trimming removed 0 bases from V and 6 bases from J, with 12 bases in between. The CDR3 extends over 14 amino acids. The CDR3 DNA is TGCAGTGCTAGAGACGCAAGTATTTCCAATGAGCAGTTCTTC. This sequence encodes CSARDASISNEQFF.

This clonotype came up a few times. The rearrangement joins TRBV18 to TRBJ1-1, with 7 bases lining up with TRBD1. Germline V CDR1 and CDR2: KGHSH, LQKENI. Germline trimming cut 3 bases from V and 1 base from J; bases unmatched to any gene: 8. The length of the CDR3 is 16 residues. This chain's CDR3 is CASSPTQGQPNTEAFF. The CDR3 nucleotides read TGTGCCAGCTCACCTACCCAGGGACAGCCGAACACTGAAGCTTTCTTT.

This clonotype occurred many times. This chain joins TRBV3-1 and TRBJ1-1; D not certain. Germline values: CDR1 LGHDT, CDR2 YNNKEL (reference sequence). The CDR3 runs 13 residues. V was shortened by 4 bases and J by 4 bases, with 10 bases between the two germline ends. The CDR3 region has the DNA TGTGCCAGCAGCCTCCCACAAGGCACTGAAGCTTTCTTT. As protein: CASSLPQGTEAFF.

This clonotype was recorded many times. V and J are TRBV28 and TRBJ1-2; D is undetermined. The germline gives CDR1 MDHEN, CDR2 SYDVKM. The CDR3 contains 12 residues. V was shortened by 6 bases and J by 2 bases, with 7 bases between the two germline ends. The CDR3 region has the DNA TGTGCCAGCAGGGTACCAAACTATGGCTACACCTTC. Translating gives CASRVPNYGYTF.

In this sample, this clonotype turned up a few times. Possible read error: a much larger clone is one base away. The chain couples TRBV7-9 to TRBJ2-7, with D maybe TRBD2 (5 bases). The length of the CDR3 is 11 residues. The germline V and J ends were trimmed by 4 bases and 6 bases, with 7 bases remaining between them. Per the germline V gene, CDR1 is SEHNR and CDR2 is FQNEAQ (reference sequence). In DNA, the CDR3 is TGTGCCAGCAGCTCCCGGGGCGAGCAGTACTTC. Translation gives CASSSRGEQYF.

This clonotype was observed a few times. V is TRBV3-1 and J is TRBJ2-1, with D tentatively TRBD2 (6 bases). V dropped 8 bases and J dropped 6 bases, with 14 bases sitting between them. Germline V gives CDR1 LGHDT, CDR2 YNNKEL (reference sequence). CDR3 length equals 13 residues. The CDR3 DNA is TGTGCCAGCTCGAGACTAGAGGGCAATGAGCAGTTCTTC. Translation: CASSRLEGNEQFF.

The chain couples TRBV3-1 to TRBJ2-6; D might be TRBD1 (6 bases). The length of the CDR3 is 16 residues. Per germline, CDR1 LGHDT and CDR2 YNNKEL (reference sequence). Trimming cost V 1 base and J 0 bases, with 7 bases left between them. In DNA, the CDR3 is TGTGCCAGCAGCCAAGGGGACATCTCTGGGGCCAACGTCCTGACTTTC. Its translation: CASSQGDISGANVLTF.

V and J are TRBV9 and TRBJ2-7; 9 bases line up with TRBD2. The CDR3 totals 17 residues. CDR1 is SGDLS and CDR2 is YYNGEE in the germline V gene. Trimming removed 0 bases from V and 2 bases from J; junction bases left unmatched: 9. Here the CDR3 reads CASSVGAGGNLPYEQYF. CDR3 nucleotide sequence: TGTGCCAGCAGCGTAGGAGCGGGAGGAAACCTCCCCTACGAGCAGTACTTC.

Ten or more counts support this clonotype. This chain joins TRBV25-1 and TRBJ1-4; D perhaps matches TRBD1 (5 bases). Germline V gene data show CDR1 as MGHDK and CDR2 as SYGVNS. This CDR3 spans 14 amino acids. The germline V and J ends were trimmed by 6 bases and 8 bases, with 16 bases remaining between them. The CDR3 DNA sequence: TGTGCCAGCAGCGCATCGGGGGGAAAGGAAAAACTGTTTTTT. Translation: CASSASGGKEKLFF.

This clonotype turned up a few times. J is TRBJ2-7 and V is TRBV27, with 9 bases that match TRBD1. Germline lookup yields CDR1 MNHEY and CDR2 SMNVEV (reference sequence). This CDR3 is 15 amino acids long. Unmatched junction bases numbered 2, after V lost 2 bases and J lost 0 bases. CDR3 nucleotides: TGTGCCAGCAGTTTAAAGACAGGGGGCTCCTACGAGCAGTACGTC. Its translation: CASSLKTGGSYEQYV.

On this clonotype: This may be a read error: a much more frequent sequence differs by one nucleotide. This is likely a read error, given that the CDR3 carries no conserved phenylalanine or tryptophan at its end. The chain employs TRBV12-3 or TRBV12-4 and TRBJ2-5; perhaps TRBD2 as D (6 bases). This CDR3 region has 16 residues. Trimming cost V 3 bases and J 1 base, with 15 bases left between them. CDR3 protein: CASSFGLAESQETQYL. The CDR3 DNA is TGTGCCAGCAGTTTCGGGTTAGCGGAGTCCCAAGAGACCCAGTACCTC.